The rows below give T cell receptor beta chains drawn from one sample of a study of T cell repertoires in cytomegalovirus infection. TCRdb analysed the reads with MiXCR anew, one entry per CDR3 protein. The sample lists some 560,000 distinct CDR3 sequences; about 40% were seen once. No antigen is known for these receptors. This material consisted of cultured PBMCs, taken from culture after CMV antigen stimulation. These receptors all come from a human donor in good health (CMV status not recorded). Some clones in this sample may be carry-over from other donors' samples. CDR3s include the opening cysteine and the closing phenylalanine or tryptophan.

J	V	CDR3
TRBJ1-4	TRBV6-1	CASSGTGKNEKLFF
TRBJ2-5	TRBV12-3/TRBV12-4	CASSGTGAGGQETQYF
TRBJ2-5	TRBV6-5	CASSYSQEGTQYF
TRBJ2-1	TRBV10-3	CAISLAGGPGNEQFF
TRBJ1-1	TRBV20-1	CSAAAGTGAEAFF
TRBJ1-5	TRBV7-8	CASSLGGYVGNQPQHF
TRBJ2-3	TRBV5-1	CASSLRWTSLTQYF
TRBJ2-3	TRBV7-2	CASRLGQQRGTQYF
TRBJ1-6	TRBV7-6	CASSLLQGAESPLHF
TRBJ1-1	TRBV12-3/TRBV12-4	CASSFGGPVSEAFF
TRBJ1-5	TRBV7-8	CASSLEVEWGWQPQHF
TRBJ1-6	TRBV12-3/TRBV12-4	CASSLGGINSPLHF
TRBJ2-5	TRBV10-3	CAISDPVQETQYF
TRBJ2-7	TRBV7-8	CASSSTGTGLDEQYF
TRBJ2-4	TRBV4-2	CASSQEGRGSVYIQYF
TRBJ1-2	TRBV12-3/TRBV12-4	CASKTTGRPNYGYTF
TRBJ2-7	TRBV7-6	CASSLAQVSGYEQYF
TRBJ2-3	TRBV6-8	CASREGGPVDTQYF
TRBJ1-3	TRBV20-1	CSARDEGLRNTIYF
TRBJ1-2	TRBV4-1	CASSHPLRGGSNYGYTF
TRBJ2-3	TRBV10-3	CAISESTAGGSTDTQYF
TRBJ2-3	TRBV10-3	CAIGQDPRSSDTQYF
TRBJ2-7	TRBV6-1	CASSEVAGQASYEQYF
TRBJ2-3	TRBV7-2	CASSLGLTSDTQYF